These T cell receptor beta chains were read from a single sample in a study of blood T cell repertoires in COVID-19. Method: immunoSEQ multiplex PCR; TCRdb's copy keeps in-frame clones and lacks some. The table includes about 250,000 clones, roughly three quarters detected once. The sequenced sample was peripheral blood. The receptors derive from a woman in her 40s with active or convalescent COVID-19. The conserved cysteine and the conserved F or W are not part of the CDR3 here.

cdr3_aa: ASSPGLLEKLF; j_call: TRBJ1-4; v_call: TRBV4-1
cdr3_aa: ASSQKQGLVGYT; j_call: TRBJ1-2; v_call: TRBV4-2
cdr3_aa: ASSLGSFEYEQY; j_call: TRBJ2-7; v_call: TRBV5-1
cdr3_aa: ASSFGVRADLH; j_call: TRBJ1-6; v_call: TRBV25-1
cdr3_aa: ASTLYGAYEQY; j_call: TRBJ2-7; v_call: TRBV2
cdr3_aa: AWSTAGYNEQF; j_call: TRBJ2-1; v_call: TRBV30
cdr3_aa: ASSLGGGGAFEQY; j_call: TRBJ2-7; v_call: TRBV5-1
cdr3_aa: ASSLGPYNYGYT; j_call: TRBJ1-2; v_call: TRBV5-4
cdr3_aa: ASSEAGLAGWEQF; j_call: TRBJ2-1; v_call: TRBV6-1
cdr3_aa: ASSSRLAGGVETQY; j_call: TRBJ2-5; v_call: TRBV5-1
cdr3_aa: ASRTGGASFRETQY; j_call: TRBJ2-5; v_call: TRBV6-6
cdr3_aa: ASSFSTGERETQY; j_call: TRBJ2-5; v_call: TRBV5-1
cdr3_aa: ASSPRGGGTEAF; j_call: TRBJ1-1; v_call: TRBV5-1
cdr3_aa: ASSRDRGPGAGELF; j_call: TRBJ2-2; v_call: TRBV10-1
cdr3_aa: ASSLEWTGEISSGANVLT; j_call: TRBJ2-6; v_call: TRBV5-8
cdr3_aa: ASSAYGQGEEAF; j_call: TRBJ1-1; v_call: TRBV9
cdr3_aa: ASSPGQGVNYGYT; j_call: TRBJ1-2; v_call: TRBV18
cdr3_aa: ASSTIAKNIQY; j_call: TRBJ2-4; v_call: TRBV12-3/TRBV12-4
cdr3_aa: ASSRPGGSNQPQH; j_call: TRBJ1-5; v_call: TRBV18
cdr3_aa: ASSLGQGTPQH; j_call: TRBJ1-5; v_call: TRBV13
cdr3_aa: ASSDAIYGYT; j_call: TRBJ1-2; v_call: TRBV2
cdr3_aa: ASSPDLAGGRYNEQF; j_call: TRBJ2-1; v_call: TRBV7-9
cdr3_aa: ASSSRDRGLDTQY; j_call: TRBJ2-3; v_call: TRBV7-9
cdr3_aa: ATSRDSYGYT; j_call: TRBJ1-2; v_call: TRBV15
cdr3_aa: ASRPRQGLQPQH; j_call: TRBJ1-5; v_call: TRBV2
cdr3_aa: ATSPGLGVTDTQY; j_call: TRBJ2-3; v_call: TRBV5-1
cdr3_aa: SVQGQGGLNEKLF; j_call: TRBJ1-4; v_call: TRBV29-1
cdr3_aa: ASSHPGQGYEQY; j_call: TRBJ2-7; v_call: TRBV5-4
cdr3_aa: ASSQSDRGQGYT; j_call: TRBJ1-2; v_call: TRBV3-1/TRBV3-2
cdr3_aa: SVAQQGANYGYT; j_call: TRBJ1-2; v_call: TRBV29-1
cdr3_aa: ASSSGGTVEQF; j_call: TRBJ2-1; v_call: TRBV5-4
cdr3_aa: SVLRYGYT; j_call: TRBJ1-2; v_call: TRBV29-1
cdr3_aa: ASSLWAGANTEAF; j_call: TRBJ1-1; v_call: TRBV27
cdr3_aa: ASTAGELF; j_call: TRBJ2-1; v_call: TRBV2
cdr3_aa: ASSLRLGQINQPQH; j_call: TRBJ1-5; v_call: TRBV7-8
cdr3_aa: ASSMGLAATDTQY; j_call: TRBJ2-3; v_call: TRBV19
cdr3_aa: ASSPSTARKETQY; j_call: TRBJ2-5; v_call: TRBV27
cdr3_aa: ASSLGLAGGTGELF; j_call: TRBJ2-2; v_call: TRBV7-3
cdr3_aa: ASSPPGQTLNEQF; j_call: TRBJ2-1; v_call: TRBV18
cdr3_aa: ASSPRTENTEAF; j_call: TRBJ1-1; v_call: TRBV13
cdr3_aa: ASSPDRGRTILAKNIQY; j_call: TRBJ2-4; v_call: TRBV27
cdr3_aa: AWSQGGGNSPLH; j_call: TRBJ1-6; v_call: TRBV30
cdr3_aa: ASSRRLAGLSTDTQY; j_call: TRBJ2-3; v_call: TRBV3-1/TRBV3-2
cdr3_aa: ASTRQGGETQY; j_call: TRBJ2-5; v_call: TRBV2
cdr3_aa: ASMGTGGRNTEAF; j_call: TRBJ1-1; v_call: TRBV19
cdr3_aa: ASSAPGTGSYGGTDTQY; j_call: TRBJ2-3; v_call: TRBV9
cdr3_aa: ASSAGTGSGEKLF; j_call: TRBJ1-4; v_call: TRBV5-1
cdr3_aa: ASSPRQGSSYEQY; j_call: TRBJ2-7; v_call: TRBV4-1
cdr3_aa: ASIGLAQGISGYT; j_call: TRBJ1-2; v_call: TRBV2
cdr3_aa: ASSPGGSGGRKTQY; j_call: TRBJ2-5; v_call: TRBV7-3
cdr3_aa: ASSLRVAETQY; j_call: TRBJ2-5; v_call: TRBV18
cdr3_aa: ASSIRRVSHNEQF; j_call: TRBJ2-1; v_call: TRBV19
cdr3_aa: ASGSLTGATGTQY; j_call: TRBJ2-3; v_call: TRBV12-5
cdr3_aa: ASSFPPRNYEQY; j_call: TRBJ2-7; v_call: TRBV10-2
cdr3_aa: ASSSDRVGPGGTQY; j_call: TRBJ2-5; v_call: TRBV27